This record looks at one T cell receptor beta chain sequence and its context. Its matching antigen is unknown. These data come from a study of T cell responses to AZD1222 COVID-19 vaccine. Study information: Both about-4-week and about-12-week second-dose recipients were combined. Overall study results and limits: Along spike, vaccine-associated CD4 TCRs were found throughout, with dominance at 160-218 and 743-854. Among the donors, most were white British and more were female, and clonal diversity was possibly underestimated.

Repertoires were generated with immunoSEQ multiplex PCR, while TCRdb's copy carries only in-frame clones and drops some. There are about 130,000 clones in the sample; 80% to 95% occur only once, and about 3.1% lies in the top ten. V dropped 2 bases and J dropped 4 bases, with 9 bases sitting between them. The CDR3 totals 14 residues. CDR1 and CDR2 from the germline V gene are ENHRY and SYGVKD. The chain links TRBV10-3 to TRBJ2-1; D ambiguous. The sequence came from an adult in good health. Sequencing used peripheral blood, obtained on day 0 of AZD1222 vaccination. This chain's CDR3 is CAISEVGIYNEQFF. The CDR3 DNA follows: TGTGCCATCAGTGAGGTAGGGATTTACAATGAGCAGTTCTTC.